The rows below give T cell receptor beta chains drawn from one sample of a study of T cells after yellow fever vaccination. Each CDR3 protein is one row after TCRdb ran MiXCR on the 5' RACE reads. Here the sample spans 550,000 or so distinct CDR3 sequences, roughly a fifth being singletons. This material consisted of PBMCs, taken 15 days after the yellow fever booster vaccination. These receptors were obtained from a man aged 25-45 years who received the YFV17D yellow fever vaccine. The CDR3 runs from the conserved cysteine through the conserved F or W. The D gene is left open where the match is weak. Not all rows give a size; the values are once, few, many and, for expanded clones, a class.

v_gene: TRBV2; d_gene: .; abundance: .; j_gene: TRBJ1-2; CDR3aa: CASCRQDSGYTF; CDR3nt: TGTGCCAGCTGTAGACAGGACTCCGGCTACACCTTC
v_gene: TRBV5-1; d_gene: .; abundance: .; j_gene: TRBJ2-6; CDR3aa: CASSLESGAGANVLTF; CDR3nt: TGCGCCAGCAGCTTGGAATCGGGGGCTGGGGCCAACGTCCTGACTTTC
v_gene: TRBV7-2; d_gene: TRBD2; abundance: .; j_gene: TRBJ2-2; CDR3aa: CASSLRAGDGELFF; CDR3nt: TGTGCCAGCAGCTTAAGGGCGGGAGACGGGGAGCTGTTTTTT
v_gene: TRBV7-7; d_gene: TRBD2; abundance: many; j_gene: TRBJ2-2; CDR3aa: CASSRGLGNTGELFF; CDR3nt: TGTGCTAGCAGCCGCGGACTAGGCAACACCGGGGAGCTGTTTTTT
v_gene: TRBV6-5; d_gene: .; abundance: .; j_gene: TRBJ2-1; CDR3aa: CASSSTNEQFF; CDR3nt: TGTGCCAGCAGCTCCACCAATGAGCAGTTCTTC
v_gene: TRBV6-2/TRBV6-3; d_gene: .; abundance: .; j_gene: TRBJ2-5; CDR3aa: CASSGTRRTATAGTQYF; CDR3nt: TGTGCCAGCAGCGGGACAAGAAGGACCGCGACGGCAGGGACCCAGTACTTC
v_gene: TRBV20-1; d_gene: TRBD2; abundance: .; j_gene: TRBJ2-3; CDR3aa: CSAPGPQREVFDTQYF; CDR3nt: TGCAGTGCCCCAGGGCCTCAGCGGGAGGTTTTTGATACGCAGTATTTT
v_gene: TRBV10-3; d_gene: .; abundance: few; j_gene: TRBJ2-3; CDR3aa: CAISAGGIRTDTQYF; CDR3nt: TGTGCCATCAGTGCGGGCGGGATTAGGACAGATACGCAGTATTTT
v_gene: TRBV7-2; d_gene: .; abundance: .; j_gene: TRBJ2-5; CDR3aa: CASSPSFQETQYF; CDR3nt: TGTGCCAGCAGTCCTAGCTTTCAAGAGACCCAGTACTTC
v_gene: TRBV7-2; d_gene: .; abundance: few; j_gene: TRBJ2-3; CDR3aa: CASSTQLGLSTDTQYF; CDR3nt: TGTGCCAGCAGCACCCAACTAGGACTAAGCACAGATACGCAGTATTTT
v_gene: TRBV2; d_gene: .; abundance: .; j_gene: TRBJ2-2; CDR3aa: CASSRTLEAGELFF; CDR3nt: TGTGCCAGCAGTCGGACCCTAGAGGCCGGGGAGCTGTTTTTT
v_gene: TRBV6-1; d_gene: .; abundance: .; j_gene: TRBJ2-3; CDR3aa: CASSGWGLAVDTQYF; CDR3nt: TGTGCCAGCAGTGGGTGGGGACTTGCAGTAGATACGCAGTATTTT
v_gene: TRBV10-3; d_gene: .; abundance: few; j_gene: TRBJ2-5; CDR3aa: CATGESETQYF; CDR3nt: TGTGCCACCGGGGAGTCGGAGACCCAGTACTTC
v_gene: TRBV20-1; d_gene: .; abundance: .; j_gene: TRBJ2-6; CDR3aa: CSARGGGSGANVLTF; CDR3nt: TGCAGTGCCAGGGGGGGAGGATCTGGGGCCAACGTCCTGACTTTC
v_gene: TRBV5-6; d_gene: TRBD2; abundance: few; j_gene: TRBJ2-3; CDR3aa: CASSLTGRAKTDTQYF; CDR3nt: TGTGCCAGCAGCTTAACCGGGAGGGCGAAAACAGATACGCAGTATTTT
v_gene: TRBV6-5; d_gene: TRBD2; abundance: few; j_gene: TRBJ2-1; CDR3aa: CASSYSQREGGEQFF; CDR3nt: TGTGCCAGCAGTTACTCTCAGCGGGAGGGGGGTGAGCAGTTCTTC
v_gene: TRBV19; d_gene: .; abundance: .; j_gene: TRBJ2-1; CDR3aa: CASSILAKSSYNEQFF; CDR3nt: TGTGCCAGTAGTATACTAGCGAAAAGCTCCTACAATGAGCAGTTCTTC
v_gene: TRBV6-1; d_gene: TRBD2; abundance: .; j_gene: TRBJ2-7; CDR3aa: CASSARVTSGSVGYEQYF; CDR3nt: TGTGCCAGCAGTGCGCGGGTGACTAGCGGGAGTGTCGGCTACGAGCAGTACTTC
v_gene: TRBV18; d_gene: .; abundance: .; j_gene: TRBJ1-1; CDR3aa: CASSPRSTGNTEAFF; CDR3nt: TGTGCCAGCTCACCACGGAGCACAGGAAACACTGAAGCTTTCTTT
v_gene: TRBV12-3/TRBV12-4; d_gene: .; abundance: .; j_gene: TRBJ2-7; CDR3aa: CASSLHRPSSYEQYF; CDR3nt: TGTGCCAGCAGTTTACATCGACCGAGCTCCTACGAGCAGTACTTC
v_gene: TRBV5-6; d_gene: .; abundance: .; j_gene: TRBJ2-1; CDR3aa: CASSLGGISYNEQFF; CDR3nt: TGTGCCAGCAGCTTGGGCGGTATCTCCTACAATGAGCAGTTCTTC
v_gene: TRBV20-1; d_gene: .; abundance: few; j_gene: TRBJ2-1; CDR3aa: CSARPSGRVYNEQFF; CDR3nt: TGCAGTGCTAGACCCTCGGGACGGGTCTACAATGAGCAGTTCTTC
v_gene: TRBV19; d_gene: .; abundance: .; j_gene: TRBJ2-7; CDR3aa: CASSPRWGGAEQYF; CDR3nt: TGTGCCAGTAGTCCCCGATGGGGGGGCGCCGAGCAGTACTTC
v_gene: TRBV5-6; d_gene: .; abundance: few; j_gene: TRBJ2-2; CDR3aa: CASSLRQLSNTGELFF; CDR3nt: TGTGCCAGCAGCTTGAGACAACTGTCGAACACCGGGGAGCTGTTTTTT
v_gene: TRBV7-2; d_gene: .; abundance: .; j_gene: TRBJ1-5; CDR3aa: CASSFVSNQPQHF; CDR3nt: TGTGCCAGCAGCTTTGTGAGCAATCAGCCCCAGCATTTT
v_gene: TRBV7-2; d_gene: .; abundance: few; j_gene: TRBJ2-1; CDR3aa: CASNSINQLDEQFF; CDR3nt: TGTGCCAGCAACTCAATCAATCAGCTTGATGAGCAGTTCTTC
v_gene: TRBV19; d_gene: TRBD2; abundance: .; j_gene: TRBJ2-7; CDR3aa: CASSTPSGRGWQYF; CDR3nt: TGTGCCAGTAGTACGCCTAGCGGGAGAGGCTGGCAGTACTTC
v_gene: TRBV6-5; d_gene: .; abundance: once; j_gene: TRBJ2-7; CDR3aa: CASSSPQGGEYF; CDR3nt: TGTGCCAGCAGTTCCCCGCAGGGCGGGGAGTACTTC
v_gene: TRBV6-1; d_gene: .; abundance: few; j_gene: TRBJ2-7; CDR3aa: CASTTGGGSPFEQYF; CDR3nt: TGTGCCAGCACCACCGGGGGCGGATCCCCCTTCGAGCAGTACTTC
v_gene: TRBV20-1; d_gene: .; abundance: .; j_gene: TRBJ2-7; CDR3aa: CSAALPRTGEQYF; CDR3nt: TGCAGTGCTGCCCTTCCCAGGACGGGCGAGCAGTACTTC
v_gene: TRBV7-8; d_gene: .; abundance: few; j_gene: TRBJ2-1; CDR3aa: CASSLGRREGSRGYNEQFF; CDR3nt: TGTGCCAGCAGCTTAGGTCGGCGGGAAGGGAGCCGGGGCTACAATGAGCAGTTCTTC
v_gene: TRBV7-2; d_gene: .; abundance: .; j_gene: TRBJ2-2; CDR3aa: CASSPLNRVTGELFF; CDR3nt: TGTGCCAGCAGCCCACTCAACAGGGTCACCGGGGAGCTGTTTTTT
v_gene: TRBV7-2; d_gene: .; abundance: .; j_gene: TRBJ1-5; CDR3aa: CASSTDRPNSPQHF; CDR3nt: TGTGCCAGCAGCACAGACAGGCCCAATTCGCCCCAGCATTTT
v_gene: TRBV6-5; d_gene: .; abundance: few; j_gene: TRBJ2-6; CDR3aa: CASSYSTVSGANVLTF; CDR3nt: TGTGCCAGCAGTTACTCGACAGTTTCTGGGGCCAACGTCCTGACTTTC
v_gene: TRBV12-3/TRBV12-4; d_gene: TRBD2; abundance: few; j_gene: TRBJ2-1; CDR3aa: CASSFFSGSYSYNEQFF; CDR3nt: TGTGCCAGCAGTTTTTTTAGCGGGAGTTATTCCTACAATGAGCAGTTCTTC
v_gene: TRBV18; d_gene: .; abundance: .; j_gene: TRBJ2-7; CDR3aa: CASSPGAALYEQYF; CDR3nt: TGTGCCAGCTCACCAGGGGCGGCCCTTTACGAGCAGTACTTC
v_gene: TRBV29-1; d_gene: .; abundance: .; j_gene: TRBJ2-3; CDR3aa: CSAHGGSTDTQYF; CDR3nt: TGCAGCGCTCATGGGGGTTCCACAGATACGCAGTATTTT
v_gene: TRBV11-2; d_gene: .; abundance: few; j_gene: TRBJ2-1; CDR3aa: CASSRPVSSYNEQFF; CDR3nt: TGTGCCAGCAGCCGACCTGTTAGCTCCTACAATGAGCAGTTCTTC
v_gene: TRBV7-9; d_gene: TRBD2; abundance: .; j_gene: TRBJ2-3; CDR3aa: CASSSYSGRGTDTQYF; CDR3nt: TGTGCCAGCAGCTCTTATAGCGGGAGGGGTACAGATACGCAGTATTTT
v_gene: TRBV6-2/TRBV6-3; d_gene: .; abundance: few; j_gene: TRBJ2-1; CDR3aa: CASARANNEQFF; CDR3nt: TGTGCCAGTGCCCGAGCGAACAATGAGCAGTTCTTC
v_gene: TRBV5-6; d_gene: TRBD1; abundance: few; j_gene: TRBJ1-1; CDR3aa: CASSLQGRYTEAFF; CDR3nt: TGTGCCAGCAGCTTACAGGGGAGGTACACTGAAGCTTTCTTT
v_gene: TRBV29-1; d_gene: TRBD1; abundance: few; j_gene: TRBJ2-5; CDR3aa: CSVDTGVETQYF; CDR3nt: TGCAGCGTTGACACAGGGGTGGAGACCCAGTACTTC
v_gene: TRBV10-3; d_gene: TRBD2; abundance: few; j_gene: TRBJ2-1; CDR3aa: CAISAGVAGGYNEQFF; CDR3nt: TGTGCCATCAGTGCGGGGGTAGCGGGAGGTTACAATGAGCAGTTCTTC
v_gene: TRBV4-3; d_gene: TRBD2; abundance: .; j_gene: TRBJ2-1; CDR3aa: CASSRKNAPGLAYEQFF; CDR3nt: TGCGCCAGCAGCCGAAAAAATGCTCCGGGACTAGCCTATGAGCAGTTCTTC
v_gene: TRBV27; d_gene: TRBD2; abundance: .; j_gene: TRBJ2-5; CDR3aa: CASSPIGLAGVGETQYF; CDR3nt: TGTGCCAGCAGCCCAATAGGACTAGCGGGAGTGGGGGAGACCCAGTACTTC
v_gene: TRBV12-3/TRBV12-4; d_gene: .; abundance: .; j_gene: TRBJ2-1; CDR3aa: CASRSRTSGLYNEQFF; CDR3nt: TGTGCCAGCAGGTCCCGGACCAGCGGATTATACAATGAGCAGTTCTTC
v_gene: TRBV20-1; d_gene: TRBD1; abundance: few; j_gene: TRBJ2-7; CDR3aa: CSAQGQASSYEQYF; CDR3nt: TGCAGTGCCCAGGGACAGGCCAGCTCCTACGAGCAGTACTTC
v_gene: TRBV5-4; d_gene: .; abundance: .; j_gene: TRBJ2-6; CDR3aa: CASSLAAGANVLTF; CDR3nt: TGTGCCAGCAGCTTGGCAGCTGGGGCCAACGTCCTGACTTTC